This T cell receptor (beta chain) is drawn from a study of chemoradiotherapy in HPV16-positive cancers. Across the study: Candidate HPV-specific T-cell clones and common TCR motifs came from functional assays in a couple of HPV16-positive patients. Findings and limits, study-wide: The functional HPV-specific definition rests on just a couple of HPV16-positive patients. Better recurrence-free survival went with HPV-responsive T-cell expansion in HPV16-positive patients.

As to this clone: The antigen is not known.

TCRdb's copy holds only in-frame clones and misses some; the assay was immunoSEQ multiplex PCR. The sample holds some 16,000 clones; roughly 79% are singletons and the top ten take over 9.5%. V was clipped by 2 bases and J by 0 bases, with 5 bases between them. CDR1 and CDR2 (germline): SGHTA, FQGNSA. This CDR3 spans 15 amino acids. Over chemoradiotherapy, repertoires were sampled more than once. This specimen was collected from a patient who underwent chemoradiotherapy. This sequence joins TRBV7-2 and TRBJ2-6; no firm D call. The clonotype comes from a human donor with HPV-associated anogenital cancer. CDR3 sequence reads: CASSLTTSGANVLTF. The CDR3 region has the DNA TGTGCCAGCAGCTTAACTACCTCTGGGGCCAACGTCCTGACTTTC. The full variable domain, in which reference TRBV7-2 and TRBJ2-6 provide the parts outside the CDR3, is GAGVSQSPSNKVTEKGKDVELRCDPISGHTALYWYRQSLGQGLEFLIYFQGNSAPDKSGLPSDRFSAERTGGSVSTLTIQRTQQEDSAVYLCASSLTTSGANVLTFGAGSRLTVL.